This T cell receptor (beta chain) came from a study of CD8 T cells in ankylosing spondylitis. V trimming: 1 base; J trimming: 7 bases; junction bases outside the gene matches: 16. The CDR3 spans 16 residues. Germline V CDR1 and CDR2: DFQATT, SNEGSKA (reference sequence). Study results and limitations: CD8+ by phenotype, disease-linked clones were relatively rare in peripheral blood. In ankylosing spondylitis patients, matched synovial fluid reportedly showed significant enrichment of disease-linked clones. Seven to nine highly homologous variants formed a TCR beta motif that appeared characteristic of ankylosing spondylitis blood. Earlier literature documents some of the motif variants in reactive arthritis synovial fluid and blood.

Quantitative 5'-RACE with molecular barcodes was used to make the TCR beta libraries. Each CDR3 protein gets one entry after TCRdb re-called the 5' RACE reads with MiXCR. The table records around 770,000 distinct CDR3 sequences, 12% of them present only once. This clonotype has more than one count but fewer than ten. What it binds is unknown. The TCR comes from a male donor with ankylosing spondylitis. The sequencing sample was made of blood, either unsorted or a sorted T cell fraction (not recorded which). The chain links TRBV20-1 to TRBJ2-7; TRBD1 agrees at 7 bases. The CDR3 region is CSARVLGQTRLREQYF. The CDR3 DNA is TGCAGTGCTAGAGTTTTGGGACAGACAAGACTACGGGAGCAGTACTTC.